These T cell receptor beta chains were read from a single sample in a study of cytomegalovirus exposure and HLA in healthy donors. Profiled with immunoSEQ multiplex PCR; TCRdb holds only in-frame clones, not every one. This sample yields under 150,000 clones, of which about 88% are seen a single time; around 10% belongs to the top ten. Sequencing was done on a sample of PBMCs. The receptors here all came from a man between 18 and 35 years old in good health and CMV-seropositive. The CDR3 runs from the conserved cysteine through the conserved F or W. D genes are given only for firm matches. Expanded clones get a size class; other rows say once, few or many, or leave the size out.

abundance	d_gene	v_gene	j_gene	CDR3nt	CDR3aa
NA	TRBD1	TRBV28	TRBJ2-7	TGTGCCAGCAGCGACAGGGGGAACTACGACGAGCAGTACTTC	CASSDRGNYDEQYF
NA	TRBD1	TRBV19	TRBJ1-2	TGTGCCAGTAGTAGGGACAGGGGGCGCCATGGCTACACCTTC	CASSRDRGRHGYTF
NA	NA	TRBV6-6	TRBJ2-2	TGTGCCAGCAGTATAAATCGGGACGGGGAGCTGTTTTTT	CASSINRDGELFF
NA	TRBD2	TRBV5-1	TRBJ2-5	TGCGCCAGCAGCTTGGATTCAGCGGGAGGGCGTAAGACCCAGTACTTC	CASSLDSAGGRKTQYF
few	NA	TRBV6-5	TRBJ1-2	TGTGCCAGCAGTGTGTTGCCAGGGGATGGCTACACCTTC	CASSVLPGDGYTF
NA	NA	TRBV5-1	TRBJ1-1	TGCGCCAGCAGCTTGGACAGTCGGAACACTGAAGCTTTCTTT	CASSLDSRNTEAFF
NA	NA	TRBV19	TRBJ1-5	TGTGCCAGTAGTATCCTCCCAGGCGGGCAGCCCCAGCATTTT	CASSILPGGQPQHF
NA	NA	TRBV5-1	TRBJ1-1	TGCGCCAGCAGCTTGGCCAATATCCTGAGGACTGAAGCTTTCTTT	CASSLANILRTEAFF
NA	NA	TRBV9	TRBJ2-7	TGTGCCAGCAGCGTGGGCGGGGGCGTCTCCGAGCAGTACTTC	CASSVGGGVSEQYF
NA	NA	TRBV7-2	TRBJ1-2	TGTGCCAGCAGCCCGGGGAGGGACTATGGCTACACCTTC	CASSPGRDYGYTF
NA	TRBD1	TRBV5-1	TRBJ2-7	TGCGCCAGCAGCTCCCTTCCTCAGGGACAGGGTATCCACGAGCAGTACTTC	CASSSLPQGQGIHEQYF
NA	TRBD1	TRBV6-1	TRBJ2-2	TGTGCCAGCAGTGACTACAGGGGCCTCGACACCGGGGAGCTGTTTTTT	CASSDYRGLDTGELFF
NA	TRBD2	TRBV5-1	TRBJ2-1	TGCGCCAGCAGCTTGGAACTAGCGGGAGGGCCGCTGTTCTTC	CASSLELAGGPLFF
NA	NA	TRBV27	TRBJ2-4	TGTGCCAGCAGAGACAGGTCTTATTTAGATGCCAAAAACATTCAGTACTTC	CASRDRSYLDAKNIQYF
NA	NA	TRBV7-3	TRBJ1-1	TGTGCCAGCAGCTCCCAGGGGTTCCAGGAAGCTTTCTTT	CASSSQGFQEAFF
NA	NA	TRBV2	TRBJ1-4	TGTGCCAGCACTCGGTCCCTGACTACAACTAATGAAAAACTGTTTTTT	CASTRSLTTTNEKLFF
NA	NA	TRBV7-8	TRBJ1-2	TGTGCCAGCAGCTTAGCACAGGGTCGTGGCTACACCTTC	CASSLAQGRGYTF
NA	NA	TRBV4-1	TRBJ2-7	TGCGCCAGCAGCCAAGGCTCGGGACTCACGGACGAGCAGTACTTC	CASSQGSGLTDEQYF
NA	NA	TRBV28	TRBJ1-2	TGTGCCAGCAGTTCCTGGACAGACTATGGCTACACCTTC	CASSSWTDYGYTF
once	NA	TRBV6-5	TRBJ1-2	TGTGCCAGCAGTTACGCGGGGGCCGGGTATGGCTACACCTTC	CASSYAGAGYGYTF
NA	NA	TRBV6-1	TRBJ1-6	TGTGCCACCGGACAGAGTTACTATAATTCACCCCTCCACTTT	CATGQSYYNSPLHF
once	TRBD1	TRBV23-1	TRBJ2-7	TGCGCCAGCAGTCACAGGACAGGGGGCAACTACGAGCAGTACTTC	CASSHRTGGNYEQYF
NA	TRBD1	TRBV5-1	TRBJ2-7	TGCGCCAGCAGCTTCGGGACAGGGCAGACCTACGAGCAGTACTTC	CASSFGTGQTYEQYF
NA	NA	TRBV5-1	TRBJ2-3	TGCGCCAGCAGCTTGGTTGGTTCGGGGGTAGGTCCAGATACGCAGTATTTT	CASSLVGSGVGPDTQYF
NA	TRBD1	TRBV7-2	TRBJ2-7	TGTGCCAGCAGCTTAGACGGGACAGGTTCCTACGAGCAGTACTTC	CASSLDGTGSYEQYF
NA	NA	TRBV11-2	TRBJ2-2	TGTGCCAGCAGCTTGTGGGAGGACGGGGAGCTGTTTTTT	CASSLWEDGELFF
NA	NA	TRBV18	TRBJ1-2	TGTGCCAGCTCACCACCGGATAGGGGACTCGATGGCTACACCTTC	CASSPPDRGLDGYTF
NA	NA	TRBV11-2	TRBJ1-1	TGTGCCAGCAGCCCTAGGCGAAATTTTGGGAGTGAAGCTTTCTTT	CASSPRRNFGSEAFF
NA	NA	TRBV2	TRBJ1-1	TGTGCCAGCAGCCTCGACTTTAACACTGAAGCTTTCTTT	CASSLDFNTEAFF
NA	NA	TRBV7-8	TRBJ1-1	TGTGCCAGCAGCTTCCGGCAGGGGCTAGAAGCTTTCTTT	CASSFRQGLEAFF
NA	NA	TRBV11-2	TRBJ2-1	TGTGCCAGCAGCTTCCCCCATGTGAGCTCCTACAATGAGCAGTTCTTC	CASSFPHVSSYNEQFF
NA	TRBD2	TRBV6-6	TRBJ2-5	TGTGCCAGCTCTCAATTTGGGACTAGCGGTAAAGAGACCCAGTACTTC	CASSQFGTSGKETQYF
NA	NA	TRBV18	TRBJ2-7	TGTGCCAGCTCACCCGACCCAGGGGGGAGCCACGAGCAGTACTTC	CASSPDPGGSHEQYF
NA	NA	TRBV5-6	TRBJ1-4	TGTGCCAGCAGCTCAGGCTGGTATACCGAAAAACTGTTTTTT	CASSSGWYTEKLFF
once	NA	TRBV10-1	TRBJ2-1	TGCGCCAGCAGTGAGGGCGGGAACTCCCCAATGGCGCAGTTCTTC	CASSEGGNSPMAQFF